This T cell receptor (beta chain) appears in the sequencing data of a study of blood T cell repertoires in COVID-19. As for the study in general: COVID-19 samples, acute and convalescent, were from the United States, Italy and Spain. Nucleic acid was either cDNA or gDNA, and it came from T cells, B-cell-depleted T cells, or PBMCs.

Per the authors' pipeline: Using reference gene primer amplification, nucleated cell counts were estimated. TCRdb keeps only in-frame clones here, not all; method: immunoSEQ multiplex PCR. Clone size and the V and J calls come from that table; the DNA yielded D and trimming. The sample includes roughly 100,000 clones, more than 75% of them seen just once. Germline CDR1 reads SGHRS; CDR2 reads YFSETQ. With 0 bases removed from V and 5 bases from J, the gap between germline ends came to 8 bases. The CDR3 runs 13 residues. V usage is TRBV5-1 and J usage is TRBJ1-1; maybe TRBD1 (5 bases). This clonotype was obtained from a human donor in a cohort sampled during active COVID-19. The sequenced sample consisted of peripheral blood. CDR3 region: CASSLGQLTEAFF. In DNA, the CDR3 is TGCGCCAGCAGCTTGGGACAGCTAACTGAAGCTTTCTTT. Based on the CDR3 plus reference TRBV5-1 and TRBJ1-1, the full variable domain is KAGVTQTPRYLIKTRGQQVTLSCSPISGHRSVSWYQQTPGQGLQFLFEYFSETQRNKGNFPGRFSGRQFSNSRSEMNVSTLELGDSALYLCASSLGQLTEAFFGQGTRLTVV.